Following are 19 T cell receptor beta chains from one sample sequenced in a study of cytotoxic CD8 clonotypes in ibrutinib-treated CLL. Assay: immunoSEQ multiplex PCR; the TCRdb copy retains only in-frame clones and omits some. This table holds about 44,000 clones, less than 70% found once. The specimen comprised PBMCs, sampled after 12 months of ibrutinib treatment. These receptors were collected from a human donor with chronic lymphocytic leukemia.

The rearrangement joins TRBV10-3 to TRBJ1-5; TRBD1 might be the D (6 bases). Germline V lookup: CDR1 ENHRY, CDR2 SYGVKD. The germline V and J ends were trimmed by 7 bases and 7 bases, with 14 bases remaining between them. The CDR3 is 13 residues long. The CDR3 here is CAIKGGVEQPQHF. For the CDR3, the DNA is TGTGCCATCAAAGGGGGGGTCGAACAGCCCCAGCATTTT.

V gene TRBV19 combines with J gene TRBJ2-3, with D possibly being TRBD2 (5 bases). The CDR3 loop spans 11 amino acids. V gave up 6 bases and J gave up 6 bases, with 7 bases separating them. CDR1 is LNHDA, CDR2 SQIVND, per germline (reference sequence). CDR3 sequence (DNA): TGTGCCAGTAGGCGAGGGGATACGCAGTATTTT. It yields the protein CASRRGDTQYF. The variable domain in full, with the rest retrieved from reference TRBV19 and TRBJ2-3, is DGGITQSPKYLFRKEGQNVTLSCEQNLNHDAMYWYRQDPGQGLRLIYYSQIVNDFQKGDIAEGYSVSREKKESFPLTVTSAQKNPTAFYLCASRRGDTQYFGPGTRLTVL.

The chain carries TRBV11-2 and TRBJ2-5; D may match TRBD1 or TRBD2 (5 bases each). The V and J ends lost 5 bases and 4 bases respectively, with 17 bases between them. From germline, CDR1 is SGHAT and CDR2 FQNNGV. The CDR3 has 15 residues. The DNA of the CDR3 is TGTGCCAGCAGCCGTGGGGCGGCGAGGGGAGAGACCCAGTACTTC. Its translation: CASSRGAARGETQYF.

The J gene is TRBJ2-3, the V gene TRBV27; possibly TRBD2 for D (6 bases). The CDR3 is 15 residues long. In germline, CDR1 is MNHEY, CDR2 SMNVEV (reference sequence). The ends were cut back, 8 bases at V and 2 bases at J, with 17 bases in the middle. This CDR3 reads CASGEVGGPTDTQYF. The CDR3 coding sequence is TGTGCCAGCGGGGAGGTCGGAGGGCCCACAGATACGCAGTATTTT.

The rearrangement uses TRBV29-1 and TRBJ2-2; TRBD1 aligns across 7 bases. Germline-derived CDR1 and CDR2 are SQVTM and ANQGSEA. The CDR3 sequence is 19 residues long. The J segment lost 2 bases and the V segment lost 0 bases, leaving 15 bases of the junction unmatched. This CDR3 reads CSVEDRINRTGANTGELFF. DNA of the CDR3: TGCAGCGTTGAAGATCGCATCAATAGAACAGGGGCCAACACCGGGGAGCTGTTTTTT.

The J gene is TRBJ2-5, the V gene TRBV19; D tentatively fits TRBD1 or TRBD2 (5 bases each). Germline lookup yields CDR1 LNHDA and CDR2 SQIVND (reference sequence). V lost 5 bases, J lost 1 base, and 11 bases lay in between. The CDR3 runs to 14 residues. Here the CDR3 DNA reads TGTGCCAGTAGTCAGGGACGGTTCCAAGAGACCCAGTACTTC. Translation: CASSQGRFQETQYF.

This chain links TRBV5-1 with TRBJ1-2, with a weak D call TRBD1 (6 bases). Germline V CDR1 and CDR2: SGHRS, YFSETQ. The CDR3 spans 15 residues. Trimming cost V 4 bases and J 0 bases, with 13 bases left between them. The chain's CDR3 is CASSQVTGSNYGYTF. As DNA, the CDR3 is TGCGCCAGCAGCCAGGTGACAGGATCTAACTATGGCTACACCTTC.

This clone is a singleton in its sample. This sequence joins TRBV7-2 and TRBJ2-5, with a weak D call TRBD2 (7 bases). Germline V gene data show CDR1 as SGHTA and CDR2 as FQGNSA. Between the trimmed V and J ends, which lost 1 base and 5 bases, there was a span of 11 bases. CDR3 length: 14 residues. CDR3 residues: CASSLGGGPETQYF. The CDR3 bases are TGTGCCAGCAGCTTAGGCGGGGGCCCCGAGACCCAGTACTTC.

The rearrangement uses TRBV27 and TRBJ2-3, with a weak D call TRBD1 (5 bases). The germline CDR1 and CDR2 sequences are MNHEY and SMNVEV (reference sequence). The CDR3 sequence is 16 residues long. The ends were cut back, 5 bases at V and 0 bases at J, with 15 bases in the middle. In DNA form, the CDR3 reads TGTGCCAGCAGTCCCGGCAGGGATACTAGCACAGATACGCAGTATTTT. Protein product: CASSPGRDTSTDTQYF.

CDR3 in DNA: TGTGCCAGCAGTCCGGGACTACCGAACACAGATACGCAGTATTTT. This sequence encodes CASSPGLPNTDTQYF. This rearrangement joins TRBV6-1 to TRBJ2-3; TRBD2 matches 7 bases. V dropped 5 bases and J dropped 2; count of bases not matched to a gene: 7. The germline gives CDR1 MNHNS, CDR2 SASEGT. The CDR3 sequence is 15 residues long.

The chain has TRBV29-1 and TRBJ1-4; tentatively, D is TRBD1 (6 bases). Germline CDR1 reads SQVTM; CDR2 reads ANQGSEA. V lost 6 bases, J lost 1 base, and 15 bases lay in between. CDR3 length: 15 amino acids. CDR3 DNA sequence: TGCAGCGTCCCCGTCGGGGGCCTAACTAATGAAAAACTGTTTTTT. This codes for CSVPVGGLTNEKLFF.

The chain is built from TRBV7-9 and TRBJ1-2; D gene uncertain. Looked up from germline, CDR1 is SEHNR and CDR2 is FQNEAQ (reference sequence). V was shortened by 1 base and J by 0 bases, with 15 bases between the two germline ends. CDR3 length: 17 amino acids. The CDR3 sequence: CASSLGPLGRSNYGYTF. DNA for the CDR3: TGTGCCAGCAGCTTAGGACCCCTTGGCAGGTCTAACTATGGCTACACCTTC.

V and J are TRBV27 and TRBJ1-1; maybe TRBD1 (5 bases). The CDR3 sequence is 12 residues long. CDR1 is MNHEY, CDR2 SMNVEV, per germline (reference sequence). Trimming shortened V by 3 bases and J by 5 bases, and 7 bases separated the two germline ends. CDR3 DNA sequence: TGTGCCAGCAGTTTGCGGGGGACTGAAGCTTTCTTT. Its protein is CASSLRGTEAFF.

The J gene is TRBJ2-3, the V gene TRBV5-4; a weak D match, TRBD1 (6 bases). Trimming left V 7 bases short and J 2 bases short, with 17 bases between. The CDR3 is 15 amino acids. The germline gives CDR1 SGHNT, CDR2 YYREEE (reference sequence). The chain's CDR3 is CASELQGSSTDTQYF. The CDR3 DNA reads TGTGCCAGCGAGTTACAGGGTAGCTCCACAGATACGCAGTATTTT.

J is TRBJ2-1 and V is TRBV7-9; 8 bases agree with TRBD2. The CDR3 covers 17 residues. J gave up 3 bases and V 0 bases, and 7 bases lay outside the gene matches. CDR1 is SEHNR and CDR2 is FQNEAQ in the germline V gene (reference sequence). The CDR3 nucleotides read TGTGCCAGCAGCTTAGCGCACGCGGGGGGCGTCTACAATGAGCAGTTCTTC. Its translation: CASSLAHAGGVYNEQFF.

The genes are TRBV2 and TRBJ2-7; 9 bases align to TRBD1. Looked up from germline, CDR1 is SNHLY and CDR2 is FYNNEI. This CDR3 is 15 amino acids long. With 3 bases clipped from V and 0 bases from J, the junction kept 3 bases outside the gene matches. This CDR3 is CASSDPGQGSYEQYF. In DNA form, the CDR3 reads TGTGCCAGCAGTGACCCGGGACAGGGCTCCTACGAGCAGTACTTC.

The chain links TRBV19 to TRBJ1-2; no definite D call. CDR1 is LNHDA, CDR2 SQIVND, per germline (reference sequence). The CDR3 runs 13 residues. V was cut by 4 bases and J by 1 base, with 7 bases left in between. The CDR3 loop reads CASSRTINYGYTF. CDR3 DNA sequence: TGTGCCAGTAGTAGGACTATTAACTATGGCTACACCTTC. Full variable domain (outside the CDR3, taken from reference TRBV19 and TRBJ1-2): DGGITQSPKYLFRKEGQNVTLSCEQNLNHDAMYWYRQDPGQGLRLIYYSQIVNDFQKGDIAEGYSVSREKKESFPLTVTSAQKNPTAFYLCASSRTINYGYTFGSGTRLTVV.

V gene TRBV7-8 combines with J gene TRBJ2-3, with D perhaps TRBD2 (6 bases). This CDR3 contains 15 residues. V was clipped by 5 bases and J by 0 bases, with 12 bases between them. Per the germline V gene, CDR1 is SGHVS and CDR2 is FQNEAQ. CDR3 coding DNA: TGTGCCAGCAGCGCGCGGGGCTCTAGCACAGATACGCAGTATTTT. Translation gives CASSARGSSTDTQYF.

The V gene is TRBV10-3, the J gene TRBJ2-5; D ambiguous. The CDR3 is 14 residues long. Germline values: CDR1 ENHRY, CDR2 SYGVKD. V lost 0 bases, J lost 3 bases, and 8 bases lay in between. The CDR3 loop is CAISESGSEETQYF. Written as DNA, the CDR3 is TGTGCCATCAGTGAGTCGGGTTCTGAAGAGACCCAGTACTTC.